The 23 T cell receptor beta chains listed next were all sequenced from one sample in a study of T-cell memory formation after mild COVID-19. TCRdb reprocessed the 5' RACE reads via MiXCR and lists one record per CDR3 protein. The profile covers 470,000 or so distinct CDR3 sequences, with 20% appearing a single time and more than 8% taken by the ten largest. Sequencing was performed on PBMCs or a T cell subset sorted from them (not recorded which). Receptors originate from an adult woman who had mild COVID-19 (a few samples of this study predate the infection). Cell type and time point are not known.

The V gene is TRBV6-2 or TRBV6-3, the J gene TRBJ2-3; 11 nucleotides match TRBD1. The CDR3 is made up of 15 amino acids. Unmatched junction bases numbered 5, after V lost 6 bases and J lost 3 bases. Per the germline V gene, CDR1 is MNHEY and CDR2 is SVGEGT. CDR3 in amino acids: CASREGQGATDTQYF. CDR3 in DNA: TGTGCCAGCAGGGAAGGACAGGGGGCAACAGATACGCAGTATTTT.

This clonotype showed up just a few times. The chain has TRBV20-1 and TRBJ2-7; D gene unclear. Trimming took 3 bases from V and 0 from J, leaving 18 bases between them. CDR1 DFQATT and CDR2 SNEGSKA come from the germline V gene (reference sequence). The CDR3 extends over 16 amino acids. The chain's CDR3 is CSAREFGRQISYEQYF. The CDR3, as DNA: TGCAGTGCTAGGGAATTTGGCAGGCAAATCTCCTACGAGCAGTACTTC.

This clonotype has just a few counts. This chain uses TRBV10-3 with TRBJ2-3, with TRBD1 identical over 7 bases. CDR3 length equals 14 residues. Unmatched junction bases numbered 9, after V lost 10 bases and J lost 2 bases. The germline V gene has CDR1 ENHRY and CDR2 SYGVKD. The CDR3 here is CATWTGSLTDTQYF. DNA for the CDR3: TGTGCCACTTGGACAGGATCCCTCACAGATACGCAGTATTTT.

This clonotype was seen more than once but under ten times. The chain employs TRBV6-5 and TRBJ2-5; TRBD2 aligns across 10 bases. J gave up 4 bases and V 5 bases, and 7 bases lay outside the gene matches. Germline V gives CDR1 MNHEY, CDR2 SVGAGI. The CDR3 extends over 15 amino acids. In nucleotides, the CDR3 is TGTGCCAGCAGTGGGTTCGGGACTAGCGTAGAGACCCAGTACTTC. Translating gives CASSGFGTSVETQYF.

Concerning this clonotype: In this CDR3 the conserved last residue, phenylalanine or tryptophan, is missing, so a read error is likely. The chain is built from TRBV12-3 or TRBV12-4 and TRBJ2-7; 10 nucleotides align to TRBD1. V lost 6 bases and J lost 2; bases outside the gene matches: 4. The CDR3 extends over 14 amino acids. The CDR3 DNA sequence: TGTGCCAGCAGCTCCGGGACAGGGGCCTACGAGCAGTACTAC. The encoded protein is CASSSGTGAYEQYY.

The table lists this clonotype with many counts. The chain links TRBV9 to TRBJ2-2, with D tentatively TRBD2 (7 bases). The germline V gene encodes CDR1 SGDLS and CDR2 YYNGEE. V was cut by 3 bases and J by 5 bases, with 8 bases left in between. The CDR3 covers 13 residues. The CDR3, as DNA: TGTGCCAGCAGCGAGGGGGGGACCGGGGAGCTGTTTTTT. Its protein is CASSEGGTGELFF.

V and J are TRBV28 and TRBJ2-7; D possibly uses TRBD1 or TRBD2 (5 bases each). This CDR3 contains 13 residues. CDR1 and CDR2 (germline): MDHEN, SYDVKM. V dropped 6 bases and J dropped 6 bases, with 15 bases sitting between them. The CDR3 DNA follows: TGTGCCAGCAGCCCGGGACCCCCGAGCGAGCAGTACTTC. Protein: CASSPGPPSEQYF.

The chain uses TRBV4-3 and TRBJ1-4; the match to TRBD1 covers 10 bases. Germline CDR1 LGHNA, CDR2 YSLEER. The CDR3 covers 13 residues. Trimming took 8 bases from V and 7 from J; bases not matched to a gene: 4. The CDR3 DNA sequence: TGCGCCAGCGGCGGACAGGGGGGTGAAAAACTGTTTTTT. It encodes CASGGQGGEKLFF.

This rearrangement joins TRBV12-3 or TRBV12-4 to TRBJ2-3; 8 bases agree with TRBD2. The CDR3 totals 18 residues. Trimming at V came to 2 bases and at J to 0 bases, leaving 10 bases not matched to a gene. The CDR3 DNA is TGTGCCAGCAGTTTATTGGCTAGCGGGTCGCCTAGCACAGATACGCAGTATTTT. Translating gives CASSLLASGSPSTDTQYF.

The chain joins TRBV9 to TRBJ2-6, with TRBD1 as a possible D gene (5 bases). V dropped 3 bases and J dropped 5 bases, with 9 bases sitting between them. The CDR3 is 14 amino acids. In germline, CDR1 is SGDLS, CDR2 YYNGEE. CDR3 nucleotide sequence: TGTGCCAGCAGCGGGGCAGGGTGGGCCAACGTCCTGACTTTC. Translating it yields CASSGAGWANVLTF.

This clonotype was seen a few times. This chain uses TRBV6-5 with TRBJ2-7; a possible D gene is TRBD2 (6 bases). Deletions cut 0 bases from V and 0 bases from J, with 12 bases between. Germline V gene sequence: CDR1 MNHEY, CDR2 SVGAGI. This CDR3 is 16 amino acids long. CDR3 residues: CASSYSPQRVSYEQYF. CDR3 DNA: TGTGCCAGCAGTTACTCGCCTCAGCGGGTCTCCTACGAGCAGTACTTC.

The chain combines TRBV27 with TRBJ1-2; weak D call: TRBD1 (5 bases). This CDR3 is 15 amino acids long. The germline CDR1 and CDR2 sequences are MNHEY and SMNVEV (reference sequence). The V gene lost 5 bases and the J gene lost 1 base, with 14 bases spanning the gap. The CDR3 is CASSLRAGGNYGYTF. The CDR3 DNA follows: TGTGCCAGCAGTCTCAGGGCAGGAGGTAACTATGGCTACACCTTC.

The gene calls are TRBV9 and TRBJ1-2, with D unclear. CDR1 and CDR2 from the germline V gene are SGDLS and YYNGEE. Trimming took off 3 bases at V and 3 bases at J, with 15 bases between the two ends. The CDR3 length is 15 residues. The CDR3 spells CASSAPGVPYYGYTF. The CDR3 DNA follows: TGTGCCAGCAGCGCTCCCGGGGTACCATACTATGGCTACACCTTC.

The chain couples TRBV7-9 to TRBJ1-6, with TRBD1 identical over 10 bases. The V gene's germline CDR1 is SEHNR and CDR2 FQNEAQ (reference sequence). Unmatched junction bases numbered 3, after V lost 8 bases and J lost 2 bases. The CDR3 spans 15 residues. Here the CDR3 reads CASGQGGPYNSPLHF. The DNA for the CDR3 is TGTGCCAGCGGACAGGGGGGCCCCTATAATTCACCCCTCCACTTT.

This clonotype was seen a handful of times. The chain links TRBV20-1 to TRBJ2-7; possibly TRBD1 for D (6 bases). Germline loops: CDR1 DFQATT, CDR2 SNEGSKA (reference sequence). V dropped 6 bases and J dropped 0 bases, with 15 bases sitting between them. The CDR3 totals 14 residues. The chain's CDR3 is CSARGQTSSYEQYF. In nucleotides, the CDR3 is TGCAGTGCCAGGGGACAAACCAGCTCCTACGAGCAGTACTTC.

The V and J genes are TRBV20-1 and TRBJ1-1, with unresolved D. The CDR3 is 12 amino acids. Trimming took off 2 bases at V and 0 bases at J, with 4 bases between the two ends. Germline V gene lookup returns CDR1 DFQATT and CDR2 SNEGSKA (reference sequence). Here the CDR3 reads CSARQVNTEAFF. DNA of the CDR3: TGCAGTGCTAGACAGGTGAACACTGAAGCTTTCTTT.

This chain uses TRBV2 with TRBJ1-5; D not certain. Deletions cut 3 bases from V and 7 bases from J, with 4 bases between. Germline V gene lookup returns CDR1 SNHLY and CDR2 FYNNEI. The CDR3 sequence is 11 residues long. The CDR3 region has the DNA TGTGCCAGCAGTGACGGCCAGCCCCAGCATTTT. It translates to CASSDGQPQHF.

The V call is TRBV29-1, the J call TRBJ1-1; D perhaps matches TRBD1 (5 bases). Germline V gives CDR1 SQVTM, CDR2 ANQGSEA. V dropped 3 bases and J dropped 5 bases, with 16 bases sitting between them. The CDR3 is 14 residues long. CDR3 region: CSVEGQGDWTEAFF. In DNA, the CDR3 is TGCAGCGTTGAGGGGCAGGGAGACTGGACTGAAGCTTTCTTT.

This clonotype came up a few times. The chain combines TRBV6-5 with TRBJ2-1; no reliable D call. Germline-derived CDR1 and CDR2 are MNHEY and SVGAGI. This CDR3 is built from 14 residues. V was shortened by 6 bases and J by 5 bases, with 14 bases between the two germline ends. CDR3 loop: CASRRRVLNNEQFF. The CDR3 bases are TGTGCCAGCAGACGACGTGTCTTAAACAATGAGCAGTTCTTC.

A few counts support this clonotype. The CDR3 sequence: CAISTVEGQAHYEQYF. CDR3 nucleotide sequence: TGTGCCATCTCCACCGTGGAGGGACAGGCCCACTACGAGCAGTACTTC. This chain links TRBV10-3 with TRBJ2-7; 8 positions match TRBD1. The CDR3 contains 16 residues. With V trimmed by 8 bases and J by 3 bases, 15 bases remained unmatched. Germline V lookup: CDR1 ENHRY, CDR2 SYGVKD.

This clonotype was detected only a few times. The chain carries TRBV12-3 or TRBV12-4 and TRBJ1-2; D gene unclear. CDR3 size: 15 residues. Trimming removed 1 base at V and 4 bases at J, with 13 bases between. The CDR3 DNA reads TGTGCCAGCAGTTTAGGGTGGGAGGGAAGCTATGGCTACACCTTC. This codes for CASSLGWEGSYGYTF.

This chain connects TRBV7-2 to TRBJ1-6; D not certain. The CDR3 has 15 residues. V was shortened by 1 base and J by 11 bases, with 15 bases between the two germline ends. Germline V gene sequence: CDR1 SGHTA, CDR2 FQGNSA. CDR3 nucleotides: TGTGCCAGCAGCTTAGTGGTGGGTACAGCGGCACCCCTCCACTTT. It yields the protein CASSLVVGTAAPLHF.

This clonotype turned up a few times. The genes are TRBV6-2 or TRBV6-3 and TRBJ2-1, with 10 nucleotides matching TRBD1. Germline-derived CDR1 and CDR2 are MNHEY and SVGEGT. CDR3 length equals 16 residues. The V and J ends lost 6 bases and 3 bases, in that order; junction bases with no gene match: 8. The CDR3 spells CASSPLGTGVYNEQFF. CDR3 sequence (DNA): TGTGCCAGCAGCCCCCTTGGGACAGGGGTCTACAATGAGCAGTTCTTC.